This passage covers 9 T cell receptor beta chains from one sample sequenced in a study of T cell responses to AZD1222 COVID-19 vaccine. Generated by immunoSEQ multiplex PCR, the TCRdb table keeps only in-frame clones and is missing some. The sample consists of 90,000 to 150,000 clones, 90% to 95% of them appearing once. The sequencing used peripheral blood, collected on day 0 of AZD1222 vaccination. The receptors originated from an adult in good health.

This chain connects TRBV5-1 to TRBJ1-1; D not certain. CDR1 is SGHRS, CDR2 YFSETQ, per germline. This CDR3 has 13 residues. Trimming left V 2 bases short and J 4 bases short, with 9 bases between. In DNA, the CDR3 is TGCGCCAGCAGCTTCGAGGGATTCACTGAAGCTTTCTTT. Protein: CASSFEGFTEAFF.

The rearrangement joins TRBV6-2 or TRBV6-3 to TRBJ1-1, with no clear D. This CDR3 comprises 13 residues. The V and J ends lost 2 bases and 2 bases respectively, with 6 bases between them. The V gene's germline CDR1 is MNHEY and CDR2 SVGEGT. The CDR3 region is CASSYGPNTEAFF. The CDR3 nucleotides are TGTGCCAGCAGTTACGGACCTAACACTGAAGCTTTCTTT.

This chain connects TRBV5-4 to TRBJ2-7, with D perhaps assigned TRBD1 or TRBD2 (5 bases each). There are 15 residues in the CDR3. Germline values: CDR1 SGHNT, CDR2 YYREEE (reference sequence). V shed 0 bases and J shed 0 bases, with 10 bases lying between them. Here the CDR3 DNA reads TGTGCCAGCAGCTTGGGAGGGGTAAGCTCCTACGAGCAGTACTTC. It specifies CASSLGGVSSYEQYF.

CDR3 coding DNA: TGCGCCAGCAGCCAAGCGGATCGGGTACTGGACTATGGCTACACCTTC. Amino acid sequence: CASSQADRVLDYGYTF. The rearrangement joins TRBV4-3 to TRBJ1-2; D uncertain. Per the germline V gene, CDR1 is LGHNA and CDR2 is YSLEER. The CDR3 spans 16 residues. Trimming shortened V by 1 base and J by 3 bases, and 15 bases separated the two germline ends.

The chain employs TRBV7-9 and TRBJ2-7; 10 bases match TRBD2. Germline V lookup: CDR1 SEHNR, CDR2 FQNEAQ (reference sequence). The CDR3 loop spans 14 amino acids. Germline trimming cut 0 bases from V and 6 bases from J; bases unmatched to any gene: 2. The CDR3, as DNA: TGTGCCAGCAGCTTAGCATCTAGCGGGGGCGAGCAGTACTTC. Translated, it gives CASSLASSGGEQYF. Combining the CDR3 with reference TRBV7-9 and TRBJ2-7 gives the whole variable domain DTGVSQNPRHKITKRGQNVTFRCDPISEHNRLYWYRQTLGQGPEFLTYFQNEAQLEKSRLLSDRFSAERPKGSFSTLEIQRTEQGDSAMYLCASSLASSGGEQYFGPGTRLTVT.

As DNA, the CDR3 is TGTGCCAGCAGCCCAAGGGACACCATATATTTT. Translated, it gives CASSPRDTIYF. The chain has TRBV11-2 and TRBJ1-3; no definite D call. With 5 bases removed from V and 8 bases from J, the gap between germline ends came to 7 bases. Germline loops: CDR1 SGHAT, CDR2 FQNNGV. The CDR3 contains 11 residues.

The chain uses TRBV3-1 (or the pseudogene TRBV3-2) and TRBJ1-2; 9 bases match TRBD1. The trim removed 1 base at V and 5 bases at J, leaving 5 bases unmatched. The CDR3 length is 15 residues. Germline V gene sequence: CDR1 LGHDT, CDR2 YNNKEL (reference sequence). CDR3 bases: TGTGCCAGCAGCCAAGGGGGGACAGGGCGGTATGGCTACACCTTC. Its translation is CASSQGGTGRYGYTF.

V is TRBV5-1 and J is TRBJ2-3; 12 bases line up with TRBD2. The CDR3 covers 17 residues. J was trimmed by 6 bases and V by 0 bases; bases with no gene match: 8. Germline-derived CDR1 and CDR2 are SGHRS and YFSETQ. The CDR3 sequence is CASSLGVLAGGEDTQYF. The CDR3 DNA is TGCGCCAGCAGCTTGGGAGTACTAGCGGGGGGTGAGGATACGCAGTATTTT.

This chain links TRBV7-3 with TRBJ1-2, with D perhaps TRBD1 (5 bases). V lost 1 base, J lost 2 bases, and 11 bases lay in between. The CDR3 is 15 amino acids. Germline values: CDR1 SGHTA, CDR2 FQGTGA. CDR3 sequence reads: CASSLRQGKNYGYTF. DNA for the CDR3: TGTGCCAGCAGCTTAAGGCAGGGTAAGAACTATGGCTACACCTTC.